The sequence of this T cell receptor (beta chain) was determined in a study of graft-versus-host responses after intestinal transplantation. Study-level information: All recipients were transplanted with multivisceral, liver-intestinal, or isolated intestinal grafts. Induction using anti-thymocyte globulin, followed by tacrolimus and steroids for roughly 3 years, was given to all recipients. General study points: Present in recipient marrow, GvH clones included some that appeared first in ileum or blood. Patients with graft-donor T cell macrochimerism had high graft-versus-host to host-versus-graft clonal ratios in allografts.

There are 15 residues in the CDR3. Germline assignment: CDR1 SGDLS and CDR2 YYNGEE. V was clipped by 3 bases and J by 4 bases; unmatched bases: 4. The assay was immunoSEQ multiplex PCR, and TCRdb's table has in-frame clones only and misses some. The sample includes about 120,000 clones, roughly 93% of them seen just once. Worth noting for this clone: Its target is not known.

The material sequenced was unstimulated CD4+ T cells sorted from spleen or lymph node cells, taken before intestinal transplant. The TCR was taken from a human donor who received an intestinal transplant. V is TRBV9 and J is TRBJ2-2, with 9 bases lining up with TRBD1. The DNA for the CDR3 is TGTGCCAGCAGCGCCGGGACAGGGATCACCGGGGAGCTGTTTTTT. Translating gives CASSAGTGITGELFF.